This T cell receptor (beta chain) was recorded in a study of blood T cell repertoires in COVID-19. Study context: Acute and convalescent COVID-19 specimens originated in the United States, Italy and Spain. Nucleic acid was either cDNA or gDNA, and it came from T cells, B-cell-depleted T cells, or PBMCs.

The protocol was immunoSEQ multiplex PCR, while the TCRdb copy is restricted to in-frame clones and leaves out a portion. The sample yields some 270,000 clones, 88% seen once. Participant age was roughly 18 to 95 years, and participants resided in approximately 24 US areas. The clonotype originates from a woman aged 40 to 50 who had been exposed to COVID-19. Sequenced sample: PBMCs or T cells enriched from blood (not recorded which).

CDR3 protein: CASHMGTGDEQYF. CDR3 sequence (DNA): TGTGCCAGCCACATGGGGACAGGGGACGAGCAGTACTTC. V usage is TRBV18 and J usage is TRBJ2-7; 10 bases match TRBD1. Germline values: CDR1 KGHSH, CDR2 LQKENI. CDR3 length equals 13 residues. Trimming removed 8 bases from V and 5 bases from J; junction bases left unmatched: 6. Looking up the rest from reference TRBV18 and TRBJ2-7 gives the full variable domain: NAGVMQNPRHLVRRRGQEARLRCSPMKGHSHVYWYRQLPEEGLKFMVYLQKENIIDESGMPKERFSAEFPKEGPSILRIQQVVRGDSAAYFCASHMGTGDEQYFGPGTRLTVT.